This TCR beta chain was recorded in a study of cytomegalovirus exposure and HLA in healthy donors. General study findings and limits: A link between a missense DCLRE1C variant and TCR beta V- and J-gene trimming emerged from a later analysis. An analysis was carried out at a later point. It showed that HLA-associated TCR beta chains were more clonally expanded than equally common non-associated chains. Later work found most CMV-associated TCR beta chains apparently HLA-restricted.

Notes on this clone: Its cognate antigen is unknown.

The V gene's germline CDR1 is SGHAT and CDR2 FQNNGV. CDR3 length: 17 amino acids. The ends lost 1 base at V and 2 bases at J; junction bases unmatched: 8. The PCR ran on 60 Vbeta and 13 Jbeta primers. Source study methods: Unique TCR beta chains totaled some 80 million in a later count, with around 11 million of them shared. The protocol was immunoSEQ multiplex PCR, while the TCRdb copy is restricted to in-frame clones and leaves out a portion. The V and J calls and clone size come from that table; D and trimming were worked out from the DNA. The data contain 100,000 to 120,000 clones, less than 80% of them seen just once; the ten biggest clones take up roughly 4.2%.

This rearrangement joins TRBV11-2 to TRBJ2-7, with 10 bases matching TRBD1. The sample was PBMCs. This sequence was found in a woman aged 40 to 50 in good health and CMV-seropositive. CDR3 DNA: TGTGCCAGCAGCTTAGGGACAGGGGGGATTTGGGCCTACGAGCAGTACTTC. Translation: CASSLGTGGIWAYEQYF.